This TCR beta chain was recovered during a study of shared clonotypes between healthy human individuals. Germline V gene lookup returns CDR1 MNHEY and CDR2 SVGAGI. The CDR3 length is 14 residues. Trimming shortened V by 5 bases and J by 7 bases, and 15 bases separated the two germline ends. The method was immunoSEQ multiplex PCR; TCRdb's version includes in-frame clones alone and lacks a portion of them. This table holds 950,000 to 1,200,000 clones, about 72% found once. The V gene is TRBV6-5, the J gene TRBJ1-5; a possible D gene is TRBD1 (6 bases). Input material: memory CD4+ T cells from PBMCs. Subset given: CD45RA-negative fraction. This sequence was found in a man aged 18 to 29 in good health. Some clones in this sample may be carry-over from other donors' samples. CDR3 coding DNA: TGTGCCAGCAGTCGGGGGCAGTCGGACCAGCCCCAGCATTTT. Protein product: CASSRGQSDQPQHF.